These T cell receptor beta chains were read from a single sample in a study of cytomegalovirus exposure and HLA in healthy donors. Libraries were prepared by immunoSEQ multiplex PCR; TCRdb keeps only in-frame clonotypes and omits some of them. The profile shows roughly 150,000 clones, 70% to 80% of them singletons. Input material: PBMCs. These receptor sequences come from a man in his forties or fifties in good health and CMV-seropositive. Each CDR3 is given with its conserved first and last residue. The D gene is left open where the match is weak. Expanded clones are given a class, and other clones once, few, many or no size at all.

-,TRBJ1-4,TRBV6-1,TRBD1,TGTGCCAGCACTCGGGACAGGGGGACTAATGAAAAACTGTTTTTT,CASTRDRGTNEKLFF
-,TRBJ1-2,TRBV20-1,-,TGCAGTGCTAGGCGTAACTATGGCTACACCTTC,CSARRNYGYTF
-,TRBJ2-1,TRBV2,TRBD1,TGTGCCAGCAGTGAAGAGATCGGGACAGGGGCTTACAATGAGCAGTTCTTC,CASSEEIGTGAYNEQFF
-,TRBJ2-1,TRBV4-1,TRBD2,TGCGCCAGCAGCCAAGAAGATCGCGGGGGCTCCTACAATGAGCAGTTCTTC,CASSQEDRGGSYNEQFF
once,TRBJ2-2,TRBV2,-,TGTGCCAGCAGGGCGATACAGGAGCCCAACACCGGGGAGCTGTTTTTT,CASRAIQEPNTGELFF
-,TRBJ1-1,TRBV7-9,-,TGTGCCAGCAGCTTAAGGGGCAGGGGGAACACTGAAGCTTTCTTT,CASSLRGRGNTEAFF
-,TRBJ2-7,TRBV28,-,TGTGCCAGCCGTCTCCCGTTGCCCGGCCAGGGCGGCGAGCAGTACTTC,CASRLPLPGQGGEQYF
-,TRBJ1-1,TRBV6-5,TRBD1,TGTGCCAGCTGGGACAGGGTGACTGAAGCTTTCTTT,CASWDRVTEAFF
-,TRBJ1-1,TRBV27,-,TGTGCCAGCAGTCGAGCACGGGGGAACACTGAAGCTTTCTTT,CASSRARGNTEAFF
-,TRBJ1-2,TRBV28,-,TGTGCCAGCAGTTTAGAGGGTCTCTATGGCTACACCTTC,CASSLEGLYGYTF
-,TRBJ1-4,TRBV7-2,-,TGTGCCAGCAGAATTGACAGAGAAAAACTGTTTTTT,CASRIDREKLFF
-,TRBJ1-5,TRBV2,TRBD1,TGTGCCAGCAGTGAATGGGGACAGGGGTATCAGCCCCAGCATTTT,CASSEWGQGYQPQHF
few,TRBJ2-3,TRBV6-4,TRBD2,TGTGCCAGCAGTGACGGGGCCGGGGGGTCAGATACGCAGTATTTT,CASSDGAGGSDTQYF
-,TRBJ2-5,TRBV19,-,TGTGCCAGTAGTATACTGGGACATACGTATGAATACCAAGAGACCCAGTACTTC,CASSILGHTYEYQETQYF
few,TRBJ2-3,TRBV5-1,-,TGCGCCAGCAGCTTGGTCGGGAATGCCGCAGATACGCAGTATTTT,CASSLVGNAADTQYF
-,TRBJ1-2,TRBV25-1,-,TGTGCCAGCAGTCCACAGGGTCTTCGCTACACCTTC,CASSPQGLRYTF
-,TRBJ2-3,TRBV30,TRBD2,TGTGCCTGGAGACTAGCGGGAGCCACCGTACGGGAGTATTTT,CAWRLAGATVREYF
-,TRBJ2-3,TRBV19,-,TGTGCCAGTAGTTTCAACACAGATACGCAGTATTTT,CASSFNTDTQYF
once,TRBJ2-7,TRBV5-1,TRBD2,TGCGCCAGCAGCTTGGATCCTAGCGGGAGACTCGAGCAGTACTTC,CASSLDPSGRLEQYF
-,TRBJ2-1,TRBV7-9,-,TGTGCCAGCAGCCCGCCCACTACCGCTAATGAGCAGTTCTTC,CASSPPTTANEQFF
-,TRBJ1-5,TRBV28,-,TGTGCCAGCAGGGCGGGGGGGGGCTTCAGACAGGGCAATCAGCCCCAGCATTTT,CASRAGGGFRQGNQPQHF
-,TRBJ1-1,TRBV7-9,-,TGTTCCAGCAGCTCCCAAAACACTGAAGCTTTCTTT,CSSSSQNTEAFF
-,TRBJ2-1,TRBV7-9,TRBD2,TGTTCCAGCAGCCCGGGGACTAGGGAGCAGTTCTTC,CSSSPGTREQFF
-,TRBJ1-2,TRBV25-1,-,TGTGCCAGCAGCGAGGGAAGGTATGGCTACACCTTC,CASSEGRYGYTF
-,TRBJ2-5,TRBV19,TRBD1,TGTGCCTCCTCGGGACAGCAAGAGACCCAGTACTTC,CASSGQQETQYF
-,TRBJ1-5,TRBV4-1,-,TGCGCCAGCAGCCAAGATGAGGAGAGCAATCAGCCCCAGCATTTT,CASSQDEESNQPQHF
-,TRBJ1-5,TRBV27,-,TGTGCCAGCAGTTTATTTGGGAGACTGGGAAGCAATCAGCCCCAGCATTTT,CASSLFGRLGSNQPQHF